This is a list of T cell receptor beta chains from one sample in a study of shared clonotypes between healthy human individuals. Measured with immunoSEQ multiplex PCR; TCRdb has only the in-frame clones, and not every one. Here the sample spans millions of clones, roughly 94% being singletons. The sequenced sample was naive CD4+ T cells sorted from blood. The source is a man between 18 and 29 years old in good health. The CDR3 runs from the conserved cysteine through the conserved F or W. The order of the fields is D gene, V gene, J gene, clone size, CDR3 protein, CDR3 DNA. A D gene is named only where the DNA matches it firmly. Expanded clones are given a class, and other clones once, few, many or no size at all.

>-|TRBV30|TRBJ2-1|-
CAWSKNNEQFF
TGTGCCTGGAGTAAAAACAATGAGCAGTTCTTC
>-|TRBV18|TRBJ2-7|-
CASSLRPTGDEQYF
TGTGCCAGCTCACTGCGCCCGACGGGCGACGAGCAGTACTTC
>TRBD2|TRBV10-2|TRBJ2-7|-
CASSLLAGGPGQYF
TGCGCCAGCAGTCTCTTAGCGGGAGGGCCCGGGCAGTACTTC
>-|TRBV10-3|TRBJ1-1|-
CAISRESLNTEAFF
TGTGCCATCAGCCGGGAGAGTTTGAACACTGAAGCTTTCTTT
>TRBD1|TRBV6-1|TRBJ2-2|-
CAGQGTGNTGELFF
TGTGCCGGCCAAGGGACAGGGAACACCGGGGAGCTGTTTTTT
>-|TRBV5-8|TRBJ2-5|-
CASSLAGRGGQEETQYF
TGTGCCAGCAGCTTGGCCGGGCGCGGGGGCCAGGAAGAGACCCAGTACTTC
>-|TRBV18|TRBJ2-1|-
CASSPPGRVYNEQFF
TGTGCCAGCTCACCACCTGGCAGGGTATACAATGAGCAGTTCTTC
>-|TRBV5-5|TRBJ1-4|-
CASSPGQSNEKLFF
TGTGCCAGCAGCCCTGGACAGTCTAATGAAAAACTGTTTTTT
>-|TRBV28|TRBJ1-5|-
CASSFRGPLQPQHF
TGTGCCAGCAGTTTTCGAGGGCCCCTTCAGCCCCAGCATTTT
>-|TRBV11-2|TRBJ1-3|-
CASSLDQIGASGNTIYF
TGTGCCAGCAGCTTAGATCAGATCGGGGCCTCTGGAAACACCATATATTTT
>TRBD1|TRBV15|TRBJ1-4|-
CATSRDVGQGLEKLFF
TGTGCCACCAGCAGAGATGTGGGACAGGGGCTTGAAAAACTGTTTTTT
>TRBD2|TRBV5-1|TRBJ2-3|-
CASSAGLVSTDTQYF
TGCGCCAGCAGCGCCGGACTAGTAAGCACAGATACGCAGTATTTT
>TRBD1|TRBV6-6|TRBJ2-3|once
CASSYQGAADTQYF
TGTGCCAGCAGTTACCAGGGGGCTGCAGATACGCAGTATTTT
>-|TRBV14|TRBJ2-7|-
CASSQVRGISYEQYF
TGTGCCAGCAGCCAAGTAAGAGGGATCAGCTACGAGCAGTACTTC
>-|TRBV5-1|TRBJ2-7|-
CASSQGSSYEQYF
TGCGCCAGCAGCCAAGGAAGCTCCTACGAGCAGTACTTC
>-|TRBV5-1|TRBJ2-2|-
CASSSEAGELFF
TGCGCCAGCAGCTCGGAAGCCGGGGAGCTGTTTTTT
>-|TRBV30|TRBJ2-1|-
CAWSPLWGQKFF
TGTGCCTGGAGCCCCTTGTGGGGCCAAAAGTTCTTC
>TRBD1|TRBV19|TRBJ2-1|-
CASSGDHRGYNEQFF
TGTGCCAGTAGTGGTGACCACAGGGGTTACAATGAGCAGTTCTTC
>-|TRBV27|TRBJ1-5|-
CASSLSSNQPQHF
TGTGCCAGCAGTTTATCGTCCAATCAGCCCCAGCATTTT
>-|TRBV5-4|TRBJ1-4|-
CASSSRTGTNEKLFF
TGTGCCAGCAGCTCACGGACGGGAACTAATGAAAAACTGTTTTTT
>-|TRBV5-6|TRBJ2-7|-
CASSHPTGAYEQYF
TGTGCCAGCAGCCATCCGACAGGAGCCTACGAGCAGTACTTC
>TRBD2|TRBV5-1|TRBJ2-1|-
CASSLASSGGLKNEQFF
TGCGCCAGCAGCTTGGCTTCTAGCGGGGGTTTAAAGAATGAGCAGTTCTTC
>-|TRBV10-3|TRBJ2-7|-
CAISGGSARFEQYF
TGTGCCATCAGTGGCGGTAGCGCACGGTTCGAGCAGTACTTC
>-|TRBV5-4|TRBJ2-7|-
CASRSDSTYEQYF
TGTGCCAGCAGATCGGACAGTACCTACGAGCAGTACTTC
>-|TRBV18|TRBJ2-7|-
CASSPHLAANEQYF
TGTGCCAGCTCACCACATCTGGCGGCTAACGAGCAGTACTTC
>TRBD1|TRBV28|TRBJ1-3|-
CASSPSGTGLGNTIYF
TGTGCCAGCAGTCCGTCCGGGACAGGGCTAGGAAACACCATATATTTT
>-|TRBV6-4|TRBJ1-2|-
CASSDSPRGIYGYTF
TGTGCCAGCAGTGACTCGCCCAGGGGTATCTATGGCTACACCTTC
>TRBD2|TRBV6-1|TRBJ2-7|-
CASSENRGGPYEQYF
TGTGCCAGCAGTGAAAATCGGGGGGGACCCTACGAGCAGTACTTC
>-|TRBV10-3|TRBJ2-1|-
CASRTDRRGYNEQFF
TGTGCCAGCCGAACGGACAGAAGGGGATACAATGAGCAGTTCTTC
>-|TRBV7-9|TRBJ2-7|-
CASQAYSYEQYF
TGTGCCAGTCAAGCATACAGTTACGAGCAGTACTTC
>TRBD1|TRBV18|TRBJ1-2|-
CASSPLGQGNGYTF
TGTGCCAGCTCACCACTCGGACAGGGGAATGGCTACACCTTC
>-|TRBV18|TRBJ2-3|-
CASSQKDGHGDTQYF
TGTGCCAGCTCACAAAAGGACGGCCACGGGGATACGCAGTATTTT
>-|TRBV11-2|TRBJ1-6|-
CASSSGFPSPLHF
TGTGCCAGCAGCTCAGGGTTCCCTTCACCCCTCCACTTT
>-|TRBV28|TRBJ1-5|few
CASSFNWFQPQHF
TGTGCCAGCAGTTTCAATTGGTTTCAGCCCCAGCATTTT
>TRBD1|TRBV7-2|TRBJ2-5|-
CASSVSGDRVFQETQYF
TGTGCCAGCAGCGTGTCCGGGGACAGGGTTTTCCAAGAGACCCAGTACTTC
>TRBD1|TRBV15|TRBJ1-3|once
CATSRGQGLGTIYF
TGTGCCACCAGCAGAGGACAGGGGCTGGGGACCATATATTTT
>TRBD2|TRBV6-5|TRBJ2-7|-
CASSAGTSGTYEQYF
TGTGCCAGCAGTGCCGGGACTAGCGGTACCTACGAGCAGTACTTC
>-|TRBV6-6|TRBJ1-5|once
CASGGKGRQPQHF
TGTGCCAGCGGGGGGAAGGGGCGTCAGCCCCAGCATTTT
>-|TRBV25-1|TRBJ2-1|-
CASSDGGHNEQFF
TGTGCCAGCAGTGACGGAGGGCACAATGAGCAGTTCTTC
>-|TRBV6-1|TRBJ1-5|many
CASLGWGNQPQHF
TGTGCCAGCCTGGGTTGGGGCAATCAGCCCCAGCATTTT
>TRBD1|TRBV5-4|TRBJ1-4|-
CASSSPPGQTDEKLFF
TGTGCCAGCAGCTCACCACCGGGACAGACCGATGAAAAACTGTTTTTT
>-|TRBV27|TRBJ1-1|-
CASSLRMGTEAFF
TGTGCCAGCAGTTTACGCATGGGCACTGAAGCTTTCTTT
>TRBD1|TRBV7-2|TRBJ2-7|-
CASSFGQDYEQYF
TGTGCCAGCAGCTTCGGACAGGACTACGAGCAGTACTTC
>-|TRBV19|TRBJ2-7|-
CASSIAADGKYEQYF
TGTGCCAGTAGTATAGCGGCGGATGGGAAATACGAGCAGTACTTC
>-|TRBV11-2|TRBJ1-1|-
CASSSGLQNTEAFF
TGTGCCAGCAGCTCGGGACTTCAGAACACTGAAGCTTTCTTT
>-|TRBV5-1|TRBJ1-3|once
CASSPPDSGNTIYF
TGCGCCAGCAGCCCCCCGGATTCTGGAAACACCATATATTTT
>TRBD1|TRBV30|TRBJ1-5|-
CAWSGTGEEPQHF
TGTGCCTGGAGTGGGACAGGGGAAGAGCCCCAGCATTTT
>-|TRBV28|TRBJ1-6|-
CASSARVSNSPLHF
TGTGCCAGCAGTGCCAGGGTTAGTAATTCACCCCTCCACTTT
>-|TRBV2|TRBJ1-4|few
CASSEAGEKLFF
TGTGCCAGCAGTGAAGCGGGAGAAAAACTGTTTTTT
>TRBD1|TRBV13|TRBJ2-2|-
CASRRVQGNGELFF
TGTGCCAGCAGAAGAGTACAGGGGAACGGGGAGCTGTTTTTT
>-|TRBV7-6|TRBJ2-1|-
CASSPGSASYNEQFF
TGTGCCAGCAGCCCTGGATCGGCTTCTTACAATGAGCAGTTCTTC
>TRBD2|TRBV7-7|TRBJ2-5|-
CASSFQLAGGRETQYF
TGTGCTAGCAGCTTTCAACTAGCGGGAGGGCGGGAGACCCAGTACTTC
>-|TRBV27|TRBJ1-1|-
CATSLGSGNTEAFF
TGTGCCACCAGCCTCGGGTCAGGAAACACTGAAGCTTTCTTT
>-|TRBV10-3|TRBJ2-2|-
CAISDGGPGAGELFF
TGTGCCATCAGTGACGGAGGGCCGGGAGCCGGGGAGCTGTTTTTT
>TRBD2|TRBV7-9|TRBJ2-3|-
CASSLGTSGRAVSTDTQYF
TGTGCCAGCAGCTTGGGGACTAGCGGGAGGGCCGTAAGCACAGATACGCAGTATTTT
>-|TRBV9|TRBJ2-2|-
CASSVGGNTGELFF
TGTGCCAGCAGCGTAGGAGGGAACACCGGGGAGCTGTTTTTT
>TRBD1|TRBV7-2|TRBJ2-7|-
CASSLFGQAYEQYF
TGTGCCAGCAGCTTATTCGGACAGGCCTACGAGCAGTACTTC
>-|TRBV6-5|TRBJ1-1|-
CASGAPGAFF
TGTGCCAGCGGTGCCCCTGGAGCTTTCTTT
>-|TRBV10-3|TRBJ1-2|-
CAISETTGAQGGYTF
TGTGCCATCAGTGAGACGACCGGGGCCCAGGGTGGCTACACCTTC